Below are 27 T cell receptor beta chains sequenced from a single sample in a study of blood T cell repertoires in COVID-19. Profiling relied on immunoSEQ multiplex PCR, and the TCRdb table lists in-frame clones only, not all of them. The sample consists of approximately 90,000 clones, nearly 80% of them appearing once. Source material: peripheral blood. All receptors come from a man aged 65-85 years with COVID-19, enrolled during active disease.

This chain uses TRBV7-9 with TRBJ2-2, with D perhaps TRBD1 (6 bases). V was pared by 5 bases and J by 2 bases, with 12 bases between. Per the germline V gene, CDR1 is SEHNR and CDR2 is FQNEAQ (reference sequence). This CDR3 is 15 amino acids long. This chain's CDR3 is CASSPGDRNTGELFF. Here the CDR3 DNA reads TGTGCCAGCAGCCCAGGGGACCGTAACACCGGGGAGCTGTTTTTT.

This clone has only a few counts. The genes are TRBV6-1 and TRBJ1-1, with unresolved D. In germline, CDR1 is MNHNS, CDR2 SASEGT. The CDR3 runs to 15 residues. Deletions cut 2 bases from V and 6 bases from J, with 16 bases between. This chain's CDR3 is CASSESVRLRAEAFF. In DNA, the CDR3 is TGTGCCAGCAGTGAAAGTGTCCGCCTGAGGGCTGAAGCTTTCTTT.

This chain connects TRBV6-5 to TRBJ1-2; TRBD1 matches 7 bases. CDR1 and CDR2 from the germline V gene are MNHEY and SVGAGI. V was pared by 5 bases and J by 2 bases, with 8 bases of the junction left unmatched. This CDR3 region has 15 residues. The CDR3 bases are TGTGCCAGCAGTCCACAGAGGGGGCTCAACTATGGCTACACCTTC. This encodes CASSPQRGLNYGYTF.

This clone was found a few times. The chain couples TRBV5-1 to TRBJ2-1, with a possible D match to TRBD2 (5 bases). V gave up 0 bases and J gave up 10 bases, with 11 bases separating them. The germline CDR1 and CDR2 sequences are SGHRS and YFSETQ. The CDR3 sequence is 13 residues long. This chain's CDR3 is CASSLVGEEEQFF. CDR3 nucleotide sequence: TGCGCCAGCAGCTTGGTGGGAGAGGAGGAGCAGTTCTTC.

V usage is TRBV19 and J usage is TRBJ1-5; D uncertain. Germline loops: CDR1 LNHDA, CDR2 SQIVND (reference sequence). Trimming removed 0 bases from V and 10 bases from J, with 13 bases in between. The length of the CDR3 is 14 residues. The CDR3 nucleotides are TGTGCCAGTAGTATAGATGGAGAGGGTCTCCCCCAGCATTTT. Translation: CASSIDGEGLPQHF.

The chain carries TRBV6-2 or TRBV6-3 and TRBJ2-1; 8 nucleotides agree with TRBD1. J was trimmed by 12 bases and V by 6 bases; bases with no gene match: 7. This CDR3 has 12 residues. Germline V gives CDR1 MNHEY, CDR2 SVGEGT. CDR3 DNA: TGTGCCAGCAGCCCTACGGACAGGGTGCAGTTCTTC. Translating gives CASSPTDRVQFF.

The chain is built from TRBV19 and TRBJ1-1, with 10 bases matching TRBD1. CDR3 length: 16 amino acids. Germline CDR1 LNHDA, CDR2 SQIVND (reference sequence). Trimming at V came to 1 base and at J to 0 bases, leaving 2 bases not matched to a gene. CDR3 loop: CASSIGGTGVNTEAFF. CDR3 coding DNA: TGTGCCAGTAGTATAGGGGGGACAGGGGTGAACACTGAAGCTTTCTTT.

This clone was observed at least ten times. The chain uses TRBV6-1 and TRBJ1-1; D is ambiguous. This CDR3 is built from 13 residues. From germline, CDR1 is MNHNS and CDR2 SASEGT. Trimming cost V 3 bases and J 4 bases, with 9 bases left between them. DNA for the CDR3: TGTGCCAGCAGTGAGATATGGAGCACTGAAGCTTTCTTT. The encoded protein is CASSEIWSTEAFF.

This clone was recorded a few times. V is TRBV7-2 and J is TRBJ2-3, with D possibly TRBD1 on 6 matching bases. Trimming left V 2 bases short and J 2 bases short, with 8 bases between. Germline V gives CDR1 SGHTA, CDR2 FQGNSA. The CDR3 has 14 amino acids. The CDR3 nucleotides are TGTGCCAGCAGCTTAACAGGGTACACAGATACGCAGTATTTT. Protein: CASSLTGYTDTQYF.

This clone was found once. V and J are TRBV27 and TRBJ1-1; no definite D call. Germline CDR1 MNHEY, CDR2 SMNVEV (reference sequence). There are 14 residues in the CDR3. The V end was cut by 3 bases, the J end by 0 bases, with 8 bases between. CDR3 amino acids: CASSFRGVNTEAFF. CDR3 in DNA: TGTGCCAGCAGTTTCCGGGGTGTGAACACTGAAGCTTTCTTT.

The CDR3 protein is CASSRGTGDEKLFF. CDR3 bases: TGTGCCAGCTCACGGGGTACAGGGGATGAAAAACTGTTTTTT. V is TRBV18 and J is TRBJ1-4, with 7 bases lining up with TRBD1. Germline values: CDR1 KGHSH, CDR2 LQKENI. This CDR3 region has 14 residues. V was clipped by 4 bases and J by 6 bases; unmatched bases: 5.

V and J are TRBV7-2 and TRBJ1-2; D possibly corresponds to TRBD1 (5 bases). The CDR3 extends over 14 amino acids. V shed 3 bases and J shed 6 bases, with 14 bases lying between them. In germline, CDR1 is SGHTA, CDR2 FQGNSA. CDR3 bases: TGTGCCAGCAGCTTGGGCTCTGGGGCAGATGGCTACACCTTC. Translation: CASSLGSGADGYTF.

CDR3 coding DNA: TGTGCCAGCAGCATCAACAGGGCCCCTAATGAAAAACTGTTTTTT. It translates to CASSINRAPNEKLFF. The chain has TRBV7-2 and TRBJ1-4; tentatively, D is TRBD1 (6 bases). Germline V gives CDR1 SGHTA, CDR2 FQGNSA. Trimming stripped 5 bases from V and 3 bases from J, with 13 bases between. This CDR3 spans 15 amino acids.

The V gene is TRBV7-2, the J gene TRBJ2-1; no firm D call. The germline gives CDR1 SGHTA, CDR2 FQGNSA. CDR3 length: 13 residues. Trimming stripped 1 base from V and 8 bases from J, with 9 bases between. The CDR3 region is CASSLVSLYEQFF. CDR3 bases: TGTGCCAGCAGCTTAGTCTCACTCTATGAGCAGTTCTTC.

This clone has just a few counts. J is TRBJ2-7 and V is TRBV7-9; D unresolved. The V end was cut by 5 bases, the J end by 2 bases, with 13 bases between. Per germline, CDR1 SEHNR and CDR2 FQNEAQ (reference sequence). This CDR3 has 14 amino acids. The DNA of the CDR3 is TGTGCCAGCAGCCAAGGATGGGCTACCTACGAGCAGTACTTC. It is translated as CASSQGWATYEQYF.

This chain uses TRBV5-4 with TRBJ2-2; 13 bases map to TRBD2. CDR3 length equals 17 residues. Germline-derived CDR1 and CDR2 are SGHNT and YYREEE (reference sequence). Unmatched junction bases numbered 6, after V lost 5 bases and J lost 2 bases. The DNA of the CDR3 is TGTGCCAGCAGTTCACTAGCGGGAGGGCCTAACACCGGGGAGCTGTTTTTT. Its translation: CASSSLAGGPNTGELFF.

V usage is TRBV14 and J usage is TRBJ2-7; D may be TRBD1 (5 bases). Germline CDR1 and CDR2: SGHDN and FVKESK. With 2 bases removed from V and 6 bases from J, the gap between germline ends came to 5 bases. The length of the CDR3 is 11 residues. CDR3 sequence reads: CASSQRGEQYF. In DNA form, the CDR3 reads TGTGCCAGCAGCCAAAGGGGCGAGCAGTACTTC. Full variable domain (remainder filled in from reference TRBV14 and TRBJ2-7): EAGVTQFPSHSVIEKGQTVTLRCDPISGHDNLYWYRRVMGKEIKFLLHFVKESKQDESGMPNNRFLAERTGGTYSTLKVQPAELEDSGVYFCASSQRGEQYFGPGTRLTVT.

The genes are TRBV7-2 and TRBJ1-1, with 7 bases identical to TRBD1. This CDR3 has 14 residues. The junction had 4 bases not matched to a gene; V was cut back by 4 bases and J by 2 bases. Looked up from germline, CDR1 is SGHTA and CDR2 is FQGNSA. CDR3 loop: CASSSQGGNTEAFF. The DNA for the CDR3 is TGTGCCAGCAGCTCGCAGGGGGGAAACACTGAAGCTTTCTTT.

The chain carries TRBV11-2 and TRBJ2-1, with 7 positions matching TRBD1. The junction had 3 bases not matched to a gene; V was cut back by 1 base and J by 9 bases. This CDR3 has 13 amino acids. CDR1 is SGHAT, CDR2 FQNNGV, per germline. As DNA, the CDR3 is TGTGCCAGCAGCTTAGTCAGGGGGATTGAGCAGTTCTTC. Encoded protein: CASSLVRGIEQFF.

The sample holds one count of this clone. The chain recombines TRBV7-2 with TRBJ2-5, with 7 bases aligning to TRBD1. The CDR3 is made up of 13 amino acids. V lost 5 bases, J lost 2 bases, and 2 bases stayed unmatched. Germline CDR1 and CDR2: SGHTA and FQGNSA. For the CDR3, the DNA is TGTGCCAGCAGCCGGGACAGACAAGAGACCCAGTACTTC. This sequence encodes CASSRDRQETQYF.

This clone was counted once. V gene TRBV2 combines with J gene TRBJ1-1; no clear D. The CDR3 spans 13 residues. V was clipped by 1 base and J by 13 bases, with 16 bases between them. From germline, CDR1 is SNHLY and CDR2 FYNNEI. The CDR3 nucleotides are TGTGCCAGCAGTGAAGAGGCGGCTCCGCGGGGTTTCTTT. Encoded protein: CASSEEAAPRGFF.

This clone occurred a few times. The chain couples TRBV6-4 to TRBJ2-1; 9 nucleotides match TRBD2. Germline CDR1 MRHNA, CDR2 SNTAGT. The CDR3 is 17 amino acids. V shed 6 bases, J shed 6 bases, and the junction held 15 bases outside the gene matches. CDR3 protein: CASRAPGAGGRSNEQFF. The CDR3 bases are TGTGCCAGCAGGGCTCCGGGAGCGGGAGGTCGTAGCAATGAGCAGTTCTTC.

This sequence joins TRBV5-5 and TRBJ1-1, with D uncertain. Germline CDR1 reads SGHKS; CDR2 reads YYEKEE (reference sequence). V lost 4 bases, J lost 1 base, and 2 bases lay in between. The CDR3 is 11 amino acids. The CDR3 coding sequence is TGTGCCAGCAGCCAGAACACTGAAGCTTTCTTT. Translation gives CASSQNTEAFF. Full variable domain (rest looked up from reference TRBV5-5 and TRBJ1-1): DAGVTQSPTHLIKTRGQQVTLRCSPISGHKSVSWYQQVLGQGPQFIFQYYEKEERGRGNFPDRFSARQFPNYSSELNVNALLLGDSALYLCASSQNTEAFFGQGTRLTVV.

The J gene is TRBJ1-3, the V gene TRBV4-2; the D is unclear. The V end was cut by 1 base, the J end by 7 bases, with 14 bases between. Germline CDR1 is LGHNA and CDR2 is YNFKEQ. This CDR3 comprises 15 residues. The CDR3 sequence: CASSQAPGIVNTIYF. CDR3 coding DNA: TGTGCCAGCAGCCAAGCGCCGGGTATAGTGAACACCATATATTTT.

The chain's CDR3 is CASSRGTPNLNYGYTF. The CDR3 DNA sequence: TGTGCCAGTAGTAGGGGGACACCTAACCTAAACTATGGCTACACCTTC. The chain employs TRBV19 and TRBJ1-2, with D possibly being TRBD1 (6 bases). CDR1 LNHDA and CDR2 SQIVND come from the germline V gene (reference sequence). Between the trimmed V and J ends, which lost 4 bases and 2 bases, there was a span of 17 bases. The CDR3 is made up of 16 amino acids. Variable domain in full (rest from reference TRBV19 and TRBJ1-2): DGGITQSPKYLFRKEGQNVTLSCEQNLNHDAMYWYRQDPGQGLRLIYYSQIVNDFQKGDIAEGYSVSREKKESFPLTVTSAQKNPTAFYLCASSRGTPNLNYGYTFGSGTRLTVV.

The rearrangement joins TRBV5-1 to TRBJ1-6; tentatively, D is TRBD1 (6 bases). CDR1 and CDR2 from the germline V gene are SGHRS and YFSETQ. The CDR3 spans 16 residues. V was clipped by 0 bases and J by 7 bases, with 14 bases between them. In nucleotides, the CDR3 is TGCGCCAGCAGCTTGGAGGGGCAGGGGTCGAATTCACCCCTCCACTTT. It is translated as CASSLEGQGSNSPLHF.

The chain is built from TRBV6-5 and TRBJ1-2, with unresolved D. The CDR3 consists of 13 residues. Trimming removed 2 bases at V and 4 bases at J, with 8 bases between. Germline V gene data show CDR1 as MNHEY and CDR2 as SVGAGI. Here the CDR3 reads CASSYGGSYGYTF. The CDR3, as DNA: TGTGCCAGCAGTTACGGCGGCAGCTATGGCTACACCTTC.